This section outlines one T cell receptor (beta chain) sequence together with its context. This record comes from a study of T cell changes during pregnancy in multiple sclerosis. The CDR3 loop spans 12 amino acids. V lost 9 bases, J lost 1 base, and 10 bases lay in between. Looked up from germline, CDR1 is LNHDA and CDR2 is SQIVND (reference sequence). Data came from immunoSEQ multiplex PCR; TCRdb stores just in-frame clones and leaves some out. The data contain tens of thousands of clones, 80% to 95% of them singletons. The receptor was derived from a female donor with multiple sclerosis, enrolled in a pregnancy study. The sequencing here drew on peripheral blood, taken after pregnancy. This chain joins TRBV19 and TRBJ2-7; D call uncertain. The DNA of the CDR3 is TGTGCCAGCAGGTGTCGGTCCTACGAGCAGTACTTC. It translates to CASRCRSYEQYF.